This T cell receptor beta chain emerged from a study of blood T cell repertoires in COVID-19. CDR1 MRHNA and CDR2 SNTAGT come from the germline V gene. The trim removed 7 bases at V and 2 bases at J, leaving 9 bases unmatched. The CDR3 extends over 16 amino acids. The data were produced by immunoSEQ multiplex PCR, yet TCRdb's version contains in-frame clones alone and is incomplete. Of under 100,000 clones listed, about four fifths are singletons. This clonotype was obtained from a woman between 40 and 55 years old with active or convalescent COVID-19. V is TRBV6-4 and J is TRBJ2-3, with 10 bases aligning to TRBD2. Sequences were obtained from peripheral blood. The CDR3 nucleotides are TGTGCCAGCAAAGAAAAACTAGCGGGGCACACAGATACGCAGTATTTT. It yields the protein CASKEKLAGHTDTQYF.